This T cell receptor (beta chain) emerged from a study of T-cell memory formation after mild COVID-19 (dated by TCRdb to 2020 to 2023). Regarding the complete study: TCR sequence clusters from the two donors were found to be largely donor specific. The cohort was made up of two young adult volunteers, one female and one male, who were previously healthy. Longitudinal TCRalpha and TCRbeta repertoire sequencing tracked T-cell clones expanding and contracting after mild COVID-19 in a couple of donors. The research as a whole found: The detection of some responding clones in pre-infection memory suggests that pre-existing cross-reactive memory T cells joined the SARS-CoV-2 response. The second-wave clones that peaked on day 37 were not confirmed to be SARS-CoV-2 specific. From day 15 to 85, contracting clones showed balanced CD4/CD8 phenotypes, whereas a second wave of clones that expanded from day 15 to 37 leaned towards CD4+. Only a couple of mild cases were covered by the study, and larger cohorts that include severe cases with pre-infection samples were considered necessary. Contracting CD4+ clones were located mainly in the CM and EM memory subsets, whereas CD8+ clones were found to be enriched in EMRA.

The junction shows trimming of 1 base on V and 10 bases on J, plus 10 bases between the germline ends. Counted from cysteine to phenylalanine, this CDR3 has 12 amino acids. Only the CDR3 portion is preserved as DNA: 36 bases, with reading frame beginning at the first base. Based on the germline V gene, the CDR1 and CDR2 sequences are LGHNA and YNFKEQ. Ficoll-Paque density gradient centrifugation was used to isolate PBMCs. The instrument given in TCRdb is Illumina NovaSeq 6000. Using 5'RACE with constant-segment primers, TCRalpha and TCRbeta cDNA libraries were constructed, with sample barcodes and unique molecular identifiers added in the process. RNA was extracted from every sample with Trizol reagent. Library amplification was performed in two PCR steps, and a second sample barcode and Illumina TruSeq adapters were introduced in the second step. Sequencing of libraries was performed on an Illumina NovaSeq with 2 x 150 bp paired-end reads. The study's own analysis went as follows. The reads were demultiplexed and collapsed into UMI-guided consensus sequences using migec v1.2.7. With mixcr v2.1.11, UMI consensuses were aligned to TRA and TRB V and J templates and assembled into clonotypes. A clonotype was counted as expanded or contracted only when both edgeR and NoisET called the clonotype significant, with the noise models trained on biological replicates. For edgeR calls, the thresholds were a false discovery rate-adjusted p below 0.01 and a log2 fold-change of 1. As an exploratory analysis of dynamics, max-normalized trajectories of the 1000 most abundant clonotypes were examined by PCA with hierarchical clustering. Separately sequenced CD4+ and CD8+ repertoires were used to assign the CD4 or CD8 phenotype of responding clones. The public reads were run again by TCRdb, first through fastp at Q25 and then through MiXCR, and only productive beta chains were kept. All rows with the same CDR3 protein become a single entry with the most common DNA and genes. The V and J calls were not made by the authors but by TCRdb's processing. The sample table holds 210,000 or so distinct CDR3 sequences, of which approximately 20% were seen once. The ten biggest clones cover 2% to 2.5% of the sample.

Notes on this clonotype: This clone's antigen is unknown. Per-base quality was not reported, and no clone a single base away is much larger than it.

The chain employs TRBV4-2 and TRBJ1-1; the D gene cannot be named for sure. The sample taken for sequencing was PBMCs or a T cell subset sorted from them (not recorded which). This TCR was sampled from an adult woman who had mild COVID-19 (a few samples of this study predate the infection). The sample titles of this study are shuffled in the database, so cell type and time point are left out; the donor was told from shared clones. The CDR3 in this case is CASSQGAAAAFF. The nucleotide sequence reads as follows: TGTGCCAGCAGCCAAGGAGCTGCAGCAGCTTTCTTT.